The text below deals with one TCR beta chain. Data came from immunoSEQ multiplex PCR; TCRdb stores just in-frame clones and leaves some out. Among almost 100,000 clones listed, 86% were seen once. J gave up 6 bases and V 3 bases, and 6 bases lay outside the gene matches. The CDR3 contains 15 residues. Germline CDR1 reads LNHDA; CDR2 reads SQIVND (reference sequence). These data come from a study of blood T cell repertoires in COVID-19. The receptor was isolated from a man aged 45-60 years with acute or convalescent COVID-19. The chain employs TRBV19 and TRBJ1-2; 11 nucleotides line up with TRBD1. Sequenced sample: peripheral blood. The CDR3 coding sequence is TGTGCCAGTAGTATCTGGACAGGGGGCGCGGATGGCTACACCTTC. Encoded protein: CASSIWTGGADGYTF.